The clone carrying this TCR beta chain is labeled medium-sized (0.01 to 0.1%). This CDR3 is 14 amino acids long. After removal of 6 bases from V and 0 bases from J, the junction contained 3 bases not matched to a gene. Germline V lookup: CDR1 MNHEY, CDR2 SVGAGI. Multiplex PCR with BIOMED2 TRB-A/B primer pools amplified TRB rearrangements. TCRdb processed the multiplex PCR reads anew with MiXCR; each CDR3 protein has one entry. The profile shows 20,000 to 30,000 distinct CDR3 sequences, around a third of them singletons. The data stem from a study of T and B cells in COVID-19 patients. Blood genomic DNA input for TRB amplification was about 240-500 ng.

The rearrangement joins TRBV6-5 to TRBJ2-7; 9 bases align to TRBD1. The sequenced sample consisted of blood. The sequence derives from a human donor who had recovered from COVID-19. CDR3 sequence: CASRGTGSSYEQYF. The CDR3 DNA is TGTGCCAGCAGGGGGACAGGGAGCTCCTACGAGCAGTACTTC.